These 20 T cell receptor beta chains were all obtained from the same sample, sequenced in a study of regulatory dendritic cells for organ transplantation. The method was immunoSEQ multiplex PCR; TCRdb's version includes in-frame clones alone and lacks a portion of them. The table includes 30,000 to 40,000 clones, about 89% detected once. The sequenced sample was naive CD4+ T cells from blood. The sample's subset: CD45RA+ naive T cells. The receptors derive from a human donor in good health.

J is TRBJ1-3 and V is TRBV18; D remains ambiguous. V dropped 2 bases and J dropped 0 bases, with 17 bases sitting between them. Germline loops: CDR1 KGHSH, CDR2 LQKENI. The CDR3 runs 18 residues. Written as DNA, the CDR3 is TGTGCCAGCTCACCAGTAGTCGGAGTGAGCCTCTCTGGAAACACCATATATTTT. Translation: CASSPVVGVSLSGNTIYF.

The chain links TRBV19 to TRBJ1-1; 10 bases fit TRBD1. The germline CDR1 and CDR2 sequences are LNHDA and SQIVND (reference sequence). CDR3 length: 16 amino acids. Unmatched junction bases numbered 10, after V lost 5 bases and J lost 4 bases. CDR3 nucleotides: TGTGCCAGTAGTGCGACGGGGACAGGGGCGGCCACTGAAGCTTTCTTT. Translation gives CASSATGTGAATEAFF. Using reference TRBV19 and TRBJ1-1 for the parts outside the CDR3, the full variable domain is DGGITQSPKYLFRKEGQNVTLSCEQNLNHDAMYWYRQDPGQGLRLIYYSQIVNDFQKGDIAEGYSVSREKKESFPLTVTSAQKNPTAFYLCASSATGTGAATEAFFGQGTRLTVV.

The V gene is TRBV28, the J gene TRBJ2-7, with TRBD2 matching over 10 bases. V dropped 1 base and J dropped 4; count of bases not matched to a gene: 22. Germline CDR1 and CDR2: MDHEN and SYDVKM. The CDR3 is 21 amino acids. This CDR3 is CASSLSGVQKRSSGSVYEQYF. DNA for the CDR3: TGTGCCAGCAGTTTATCGGGGGTTCAGAAGAGGTCTAGCGGGAGTGTATACGAGCAGTACTTC.

This chain uses TRBV7-3 with TRBJ2-1; D call uncertain. Trimming pared 5 bases from V and 2 bases from J, leaving 19 bases between. Germline V CDR1 and CDR2: SGHTA, FQGTGA. The CDR3 is 17 residues long. DNA for the CDR3: TGTGCCAGCAGCCCAAATTGGCAGTCCCAGACCTACAATGAGCAGTTCTTC. As protein: CASSPNWQSQTYNEQFF.

This chain uses TRBV11-2 with TRBJ2-5; 14 nucleotides line up with TRBD2. The CDR3 has 17 residues. V lost 4 bases to trimming and J lost 5 bases; unmatched junction nucleotides: 9. The germline CDR1 and CDR2 sequences are SGHAT and FQNNGV. CDR3 in DNA: TGTGCCAGCAGCTCAACAGGACTAGCGGGGGGATGGGAGACCCAGTACTTC. Protein sequence: CASSSTGLAGGWETQYF.

The chain has TRBV27 and TRBJ2-2; D unresolved. The V end was cut by 5 bases, the J end by 5 bases, with 12 bases between. The germline V gene has CDR1 MNHEY and CDR2 SMNVEV (reference sequence). There are 14 residues in the CDR3. This CDR3 is CASSLTLPTGELFF. CDR3 sequence (DNA): TGTGCCAGCAGTCTAACACTCCCGACCGGGGAGCTGTTTTTT.

This chain connects TRBV11-2 to TRBJ1-4; the match to TRBD1 covers 12 bases. Germline lookup yields CDR1 SGHAT and CDR2 FQNNGV. This CDR3 contains 19 residues. V was pared by 1 base and J by 2 bases, with 8 bases of the junction left unmatched. CDR3: CASSLVAFGTGGTNEKLFF. The CDR3 DNA reads TGTGCCAGCAGCTTAGTAGCCTTCGGGACAGGGGGCACTAATGAAAAACTGTTTTTT.

This clone came up once. The gene calls are TRBV7-2 and TRBJ2-7; TRBD2 is a possible D gene (6 bases). The V and J ends lost 3 bases and 2 bases respectively, with 14 bases between them. The CDR3 is 15 residues long. Germline V lookup: CDR1 SGHTA, CDR2 FQGNSA. CDR3 DNA: TGTGCCAGCAGCTTGGGGCTCGGGGGAACCTACGAGCAGTACTTC. It codes for CASSLGLGGTYEQYF.

The chain employs TRBV2 and TRBJ2-3; TRBD1 matches at 8 bases. The germline V gene has CDR1 SNHLY and CDR2 FYNNEI. The length of the CDR3 is 15 residues. Trimming took 6 bases from V and 6 from J; bases not matched to a gene: 11. CDR3 region: CASSALGQVRDTQYF. As DNA, the CDR3 is TGTGCCAGCAGCGCCCTGGGACAGGTGCGTGATACGCAGTATTTT. Supplemented by reference TRBV2 and TRBJ2-3, the full variable domain reads EPEVTQTPSHQVTQMGQEVILRCVPISNHLYFYWYRQILGQKVEFLVSFYNNEISEKSEIFDDQFSVERPDGSNFTLKIRSTKLEDSAMYFCASSALGQVRDTQYFGPGTRLTVL.

The genes are TRBV11-3 and TRBJ2-1; 16 nucleotides agree with TRBD2. The CDR3 sequence is 19 residues long. CDR1 is SGHNT and CDR2 is YENEEA in the germline V gene. J gave up 9 bases and V 0 bases, and 11 bases lay outside the gene matches. CDR3 DNA: TGTGCCAGCAGCTTAGATCTTTTGGGACTAGCGGGGGGGAAGGGTGAGCAGTTCTTC. Protein: CASSLDLLGLAGGKGEQFF. Variable domain in full (rest from reference TRBV11-3 and TRBJ2-1): EAGVVQSPRYKIIEKKQPVAFWCNPISGHNTLYWYLQNLGQGPELLIRYENEEAVDDSQLPKDRFSAERLKGVDSTLKIQPAELGDSAVYLCASSLDLLGLAGGKGEQFFGPGTRLTVL.

The CDR3 loop reads CASSDRALLNTEAFF. The CDR3, as DNA: TGTGCCAGCAGTGATAGAGCCTTACTGAACACTGAAGCTTTCTTT. The rearrangement joins TRBV25-1 to TRBJ1-1; no definite D call. The CDR3 has 15 amino acids. Germline V lookup: CDR1 MGHDK, CDR2 SYGVNS. Deletions cut 3 bases from V and 0 bases from J, with 11 bases between. The full variable domain, rest sourced from reference TRBV25-1 and TRBJ1-1, is EADIYQTPRYLVIGTGKKITLECSQTMGHDKMYWYQQDPGMELHLIHYSYGVNSTEKGDLSSESTVSRIRTEHFPLTLESARPSHTSQYLCASSDRALLNTEAFFGQGTRLTVV.

The chain couples TRBV6-5 to TRBJ1-5; D ambiguous. CDR3 length: 13 residues. CDR1 and CDR2 from the germline V gene are MNHEY and SVGAGI. Trimming removed 5 bases at V and 2 bases at J, with 7 bases between. CDR3 sequence: CASSPECNQPQHF. The CDR3 DNA reads TGTGCCAGCAGTCCAGAGTGCAATCAGCCCCAGCATTTT.

CDR3 in amino acids: CASNPAGTGGRVYGYTF. CDR3 nucleotides: TGTGCCAGCAATCCCGCCGGGACAGGGGGCCGGGTCTATGGCTACACCTTC. The chain combines TRBV28 with TRBJ1-2; 12 nucleotides line up with TRBD1. Germline loops: CDR1 MDHEN, CDR2 SYDVKM. The J segment lost 4 bases and the V segment lost 7 bases, leaving 13 bases of the junction unmatched. The CDR3 sequence is 17 residues long.

The chain employs TRBV2 and TRBJ2-3, with D unresolved. Deletions cut 1 base from V and 4 bases from J, with 6 bases between. The germline CDR1 and CDR2 sequences are SNHLY and FYNNEI. CDR3 length equals 13 residues. CDR3 loop: CASSEGIADTQYF. The DNA of the CDR3 is TGTGCCAGCAGTGAAGGGATCGCAGATACGCAGTATTTT.

This rearrangement joins TRBV7-2 to TRBJ2-5; TRBD1 or TRBD2 may be the D gene (5 bases each). Germline V gene data show CDR1 as SGHTA and CDR2 as FQGNSA. CDR3 length: 14 amino acids. V was shortened by 1 base and J by 1 base, with 7 bases between the two germline ends. This CDR3 is CASSLGGSQETQYF. DNA of the CDR3: TGTGCCAGCAGCTTAGGGGGGAGCCAAGAGACCCAGTACTTC. The entire variable domain, with the rest obtained from reference TRBV7-2 and TRBJ2-5, is as follows: GAGVSQSPSNKVTEKGKDVELRCDPISGHTALYWYRQSLGQGLEFLIYFQGNSAPDKSGLPSDRFSAERTGGSVSTLTIQRTQQEDSAVYLCASSLGGSQETQYFGPGTRLLVL.

The gene calls are TRBV7-9 and TRBJ1-4; D is ambiguous. CDR1 SEHNR and CDR2 FQNEAQ come from the germline V gene (reference sequence). This CDR3 spans 14 amino acids. Trimming took off 4 bases at V and 8 bases at J, with 14 bases between the two ends. The CDR3 nucleotides read TGTGCCAGCAGCTCCCTACGACGCGGGGAAAAACTGTTTTTT. Translating it yields CASSSLRRGEKLFF. The full variable domain, with the rest looked up from reference TRBV7-9 and TRBJ1-4, is DTGVSQNPRHKITKRGQNVTFRCDPISEHNRLYWYRQTLGQGPEFLTYFQNEAQLEKSRLLSDRFSAERPKGSFSTLEIQRTEQGDSAMYLCASSSLRRGEKLFFGSGTQLSVL.

V is TRBV27 and J is TRBJ2-1; 9 bases line up with TRBD1. The trim removed 1 base at V and 3 bases at J, leaving 4 bases unmatched. The CDR3 spans 16 residues. Germline CDR1 is MNHEY and CDR2 is SMNVEV (reference sequence). The CDR3 sequence is CASSLLRDRDYNEQFF. Written as DNA, the CDR3 is TGTGCCAGCAGTTTATTGCGGGACAGGGACTACAATGAGCAGTTCTTC.

This clone was seen once. The chain recombines TRBV7-9 with TRBJ2-7; TRBD2 agrees at 13 bases. From germline, CDR1 is SEHNR and CDR2 FQNEAQ (reference sequence). Germline trimming cut 1 base from V and 0 bases from J; bases unmatched to any gene: 0. This CDR3 is 16 amino acids long. The CDR3 region has the DNA TGTGCCAGCAGCTTAGGGACTAGCGGGGGCTCCTACGAGCAGTACTTC. It yields the protein CASSLGTSGGSYEQYF.

This clone was counted once. This rearrangement joins TRBV6-5 to TRBJ2-7, with no clear D. The germline V gene has CDR1 MNHEY and CDR2 SVGAGI. Trimming removed 0 bases from V and 4 bases from J, with 10 bases in between. This CDR3 region has 14 residues. CDR3 residues: CASSYSNREYEQYF. DNA for the CDR3: TGTGCCAGCAGTTACTCGAACAGAGAGTACGAGCAGTACTTC.

The count of this clone is one. V usage is TRBV6-5 and J usage is TRBJ1-3, with D unresolved. Germline V gene data show CDR1 as MNHEY and CDR2 as SVGAGI. The CDR3 spans 15 residues. Trimming pared 7 bases from V and 4 bases from J, leaving 17 bases between. In DNA form, the CDR3 reads TGTGCCAGCAAACCTGACCCTGGAGGCGGAAACACCATATATTTT. It translates to CASKPDPGGGNTIYF.